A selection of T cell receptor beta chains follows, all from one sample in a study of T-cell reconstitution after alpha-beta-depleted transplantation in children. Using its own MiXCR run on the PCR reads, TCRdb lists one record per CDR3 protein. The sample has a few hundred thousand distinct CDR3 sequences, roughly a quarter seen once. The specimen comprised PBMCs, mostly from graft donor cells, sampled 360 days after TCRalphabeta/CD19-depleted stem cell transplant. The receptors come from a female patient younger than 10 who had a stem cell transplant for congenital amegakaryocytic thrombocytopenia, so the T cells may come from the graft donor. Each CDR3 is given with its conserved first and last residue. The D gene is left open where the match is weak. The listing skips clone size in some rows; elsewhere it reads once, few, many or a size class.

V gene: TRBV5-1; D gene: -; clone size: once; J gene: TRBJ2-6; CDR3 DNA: TGCGCCAGCAGCTGGAGAGGGAGCTCTGGGGCCAACGTCCTGACTTTC; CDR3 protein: CASSWRGSSGANVLTF
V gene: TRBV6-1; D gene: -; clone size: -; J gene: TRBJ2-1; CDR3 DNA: TGTGCCAGCAGTCCATACCTGACGGGACACCCCACCAATGAGCAGTTCTTC; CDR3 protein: CASSPYLTGHPTNEQFF
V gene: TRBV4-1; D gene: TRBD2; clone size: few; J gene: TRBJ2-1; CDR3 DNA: TGCGCCAGCAGCCAAGCGGGGGGGCCCCCATATGAGCAGTTCTTC; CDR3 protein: CASSQAGGPPYEQFF
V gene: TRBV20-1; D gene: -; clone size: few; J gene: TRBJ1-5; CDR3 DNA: TGCAGTGCTAGGGGCGGGATCGGAGAGTTTTGGGCCCAGCATTTT; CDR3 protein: CSARGGIGEFWAQHF
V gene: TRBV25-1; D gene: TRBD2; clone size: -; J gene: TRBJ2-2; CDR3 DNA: TGTGCCAGCTCGGGGGGCACCGGGGAGCTGTTTTTT; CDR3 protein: CASSGGTGELFF
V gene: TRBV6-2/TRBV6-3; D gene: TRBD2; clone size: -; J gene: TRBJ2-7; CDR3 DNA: TGTGCCAGCACCCAACCTCATCGGGGGGGGACCTACGAGCAGTACTTC; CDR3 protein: CASTQPHRGGTYEQYF
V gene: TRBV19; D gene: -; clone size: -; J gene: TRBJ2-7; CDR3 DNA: TGTGCCAGTAGTATAGCGGACACTTCCTACGAGCAGTACTTC; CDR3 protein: CASSIADTSYEQYF
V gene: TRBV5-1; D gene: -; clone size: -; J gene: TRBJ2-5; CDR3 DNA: TGCGCCAGCAGCTTGGAGGCGTACCAAGAGACCCAGTACTTC; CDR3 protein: CASSLEAYQETQYF
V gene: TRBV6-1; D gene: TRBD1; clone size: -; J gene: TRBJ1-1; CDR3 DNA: TGTGCCAGCAGCCGGGACAGGGGGCTTATGAACACTGAAGCTTTCTTT; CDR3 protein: CASSRDRGLMNTEAFF
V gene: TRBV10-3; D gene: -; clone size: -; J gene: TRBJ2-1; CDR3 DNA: TGTGCCATCAGTGAGCCCCCTTTAGAGCGTAGTGAGCAGTTCTTC; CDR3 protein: CAISEPPLERSEQFF
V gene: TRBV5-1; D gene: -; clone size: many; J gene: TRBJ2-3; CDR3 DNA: TGCGCCAGCAGCTTGCAGGGAGAAGATACGCAGTATTTT; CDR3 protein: CASSLQGEDTQYF
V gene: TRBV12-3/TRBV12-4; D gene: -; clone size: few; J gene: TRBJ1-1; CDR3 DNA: TGTGCCAGCAGTCCTATGCGAGGATCGAACACTGAAGCTTTCTTT; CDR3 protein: CASSPMRGSNTEAFF
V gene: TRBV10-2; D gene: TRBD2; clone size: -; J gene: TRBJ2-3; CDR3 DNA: TGCGCCAGCAGTGATCCGACTAGCGGGGGGGTCACAGATACGCAGTATTTT; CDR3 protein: CASSDPTSGGVTDTQYF
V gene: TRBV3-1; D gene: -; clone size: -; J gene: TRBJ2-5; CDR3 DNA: TGTGCCAGCAGCCAGGTTCCTGGGGAGACCCAGTACTTC; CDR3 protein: CASSQVPGETQYF
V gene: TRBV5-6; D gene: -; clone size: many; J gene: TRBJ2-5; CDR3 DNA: TGTGCCAGCAGCTGGGTAGCGGAAGAGACCCAGTACTTC; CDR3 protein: CASSWVAEETQYF
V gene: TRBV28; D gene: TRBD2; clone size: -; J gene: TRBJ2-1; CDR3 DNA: TGTGCCAGCAGTCCCACGGGGACTAGCAGCTACAATGAGCAGTTCTTC; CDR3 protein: CASSPTGTSSYNEQFF
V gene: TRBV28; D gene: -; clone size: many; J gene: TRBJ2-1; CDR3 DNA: TGTGCCAGCAGACGTAACAGGGGAGGGCCCTACAATGAGCAGTTCTTC; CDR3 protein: CASRRNRGGPYNEQFF
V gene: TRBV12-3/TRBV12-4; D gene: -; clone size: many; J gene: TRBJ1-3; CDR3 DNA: TGTGCCAGCAGTTTAACAGGCGGAAACACCATATATTTT; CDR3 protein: CASSLTGGNTIYF
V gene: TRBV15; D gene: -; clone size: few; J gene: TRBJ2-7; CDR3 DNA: TGTGCCACCAGCAGAGTTTGGTTTGACGAGCAGTACTTC; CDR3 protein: CATSRVWFDEQYF
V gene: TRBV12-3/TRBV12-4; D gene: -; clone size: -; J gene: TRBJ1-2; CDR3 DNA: TGTGCCAGCTGGGGGCGGGCTAACTATGGCTACACCTTC; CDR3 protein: CASWGRANYGYTF
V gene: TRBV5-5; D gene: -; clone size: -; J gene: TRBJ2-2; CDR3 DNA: TGTGCCAGCAGCTTGTTAATCCGTTCCGGCAGGGGCGTCTCCGAGCTGTTTTTT; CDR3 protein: CASSLLIRSGRGVSELFF
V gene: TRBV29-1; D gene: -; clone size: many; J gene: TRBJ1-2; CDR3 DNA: TGCAGCGTAGAAACAGGGTCTGGCTACACCTTC; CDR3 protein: CSVETGSGYTF
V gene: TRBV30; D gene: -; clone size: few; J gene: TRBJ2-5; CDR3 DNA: TGTGCCTGGAAGCTTAGGGTACGAGAGACCCAGTACTTC; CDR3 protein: CAWKLRVRETQYF
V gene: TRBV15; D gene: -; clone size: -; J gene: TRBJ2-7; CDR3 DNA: TGTGCCACCAGCAGAGATTTCTTGGGGGTGTACGAGCAGTACTTC; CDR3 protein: CATSRDFLGVYEQYF
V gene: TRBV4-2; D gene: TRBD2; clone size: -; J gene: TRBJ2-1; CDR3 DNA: TGTGCCAGCAGCCCGAATAGCGGGAGGGGGGGCTCCTACAATGAGCAGTTCTTC; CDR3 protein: CASSPNSGRGGSYNEQFF
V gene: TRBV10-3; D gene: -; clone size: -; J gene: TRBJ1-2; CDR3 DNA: TGTGCCATCAGTGAAACAGAGGGAGATGGCTACACCTTC; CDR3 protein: CAISETEGDGYTF
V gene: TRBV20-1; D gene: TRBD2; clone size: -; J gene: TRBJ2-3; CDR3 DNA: TGCAGTGCTCCTCCGGGACTAGAAGATACGCAGTATTTT; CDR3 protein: CSAPPGLEDTQYF
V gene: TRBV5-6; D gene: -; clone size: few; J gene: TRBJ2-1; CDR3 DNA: TGTGCCAGCAGCTTGGCGTTTGAGCAGTTCTTC; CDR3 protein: CASSLAFEQFF
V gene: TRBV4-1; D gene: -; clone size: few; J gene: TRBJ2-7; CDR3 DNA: TGCGCCAGCAGCCACCCATCGTGGGATGAGGGAGACTCCTACGAGCAGTACTTC; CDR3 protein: CASSHPSWDEGDSYEQYF
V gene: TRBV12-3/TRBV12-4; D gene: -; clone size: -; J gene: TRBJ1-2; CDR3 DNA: TGTGCCAGCAGTTTGAATGGCAGGGCGAACTATGGCTACACCTTC; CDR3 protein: CASSLNGRANYGYTF
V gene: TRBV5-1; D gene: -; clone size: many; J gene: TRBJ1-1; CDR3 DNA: TGCGCCAGCAGCTTGAGGTCGATGGGGCAGAACACTGAAGCTTTCTTT; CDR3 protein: CASSLRSMGQNTEAFF
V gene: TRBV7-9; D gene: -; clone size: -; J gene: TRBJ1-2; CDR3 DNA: TGTGCCAGCAGCTTAGAAGAGGAGGGTGGCTACACCTTC; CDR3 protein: CASSLEEEGGYTF
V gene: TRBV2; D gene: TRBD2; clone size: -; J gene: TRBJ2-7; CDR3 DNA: TGTGCCAGCAGTGGGTCAGGGCGAGCGGGGAACTTC; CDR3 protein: CASSGSGRAGNF
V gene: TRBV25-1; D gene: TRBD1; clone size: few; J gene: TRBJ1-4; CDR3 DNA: TGTGCCAGCAGTGAATTTTGGGACAGGGATGAAAAACTGTTTTTT; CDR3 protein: CASSEFWDRDEKLFF
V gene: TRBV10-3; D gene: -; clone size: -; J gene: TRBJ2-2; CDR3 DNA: TGTGCCATCAGTGAGCATAGGACGGAGGACTTCGGGAACACCGGGGAGCTGTTTTTT; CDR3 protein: CAISEHRTEDFGNTGELFF
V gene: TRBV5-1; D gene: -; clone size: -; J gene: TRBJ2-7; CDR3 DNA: TGCGCCAGCAGCTTGGTGGCAGGCAAAGAGTACGAGCAGTACTTC; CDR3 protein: CASSLVAGKEYEQYF
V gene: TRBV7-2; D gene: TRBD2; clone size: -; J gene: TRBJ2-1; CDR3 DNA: TGTGCCAGCAGCTCGGGACTAGCGGGAGTTTCCCCGTTCTTC; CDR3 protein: CASSSGLAGVSPFF
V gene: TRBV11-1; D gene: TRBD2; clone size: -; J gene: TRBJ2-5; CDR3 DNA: TGTGCCAGCAGCTTATCGACCATGGTAGCGGGAGGAAGAGAGACCCAGTACTTC; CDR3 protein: CASSLSTMVAGGRETQYF
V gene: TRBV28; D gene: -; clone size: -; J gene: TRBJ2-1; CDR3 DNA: TGTGCCAGTCAGACTGCCTTCGGCGGCCGGCGGAATGAGCAGTTCTTC; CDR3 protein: CASQTAFGGRRNEQFF